This is a list of T cell receptor beta chains from one sample in a study of blood T cells in healthy people across ages. TCRdb processed the 5' RACE reads anew with MiXCR; each CDR3 protein has one entry. The data contain around 900,000 distinct CDR3 sequences, approximately 50% of them seen just once; the ten biggest clones take up over 20%. The sample taken for sequencing was blood. The receptors stem from a woman aged 55-75 years in good health. Each CDR3 is given with its conserved first and last residue. The order of the fields is V gene, J gene, CDR3 protein.

TRBV20-1	TRBJ1-6	CSAPTGTHSPLHF
TRBV7-2	TRBJ2-3	CASSPWLGQGPDTQYF
TRBV2	TRBJ2-7	CATRRALNYEQYF
TRBV10-3	TRBJ2-1	CAISESGARGHNEQFF
TRBV5-1	TRBJ2-7	CASTQDPTYEQYF
TRBV20-1	TRBJ2-1	CSPDIRGYNEQFF
TRBV6-6	TRBJ2-7	CASSYSSPGLSYEQYF
TRBV2	TRBJ2-7	CASSEGGGLNEQYF
TRBV7-9	TRBJ1-2	CASSFGEDGYTF
TRBV2	TRBJ2-5	CASARRGDGETQYF
TRBV9	TRBJ2-5	CASSGGPTQETQYF
TRBV27	TRBJ2-7	CARNLEGNEQYF
TRBV7-9	TRBJ2-5	CAGSDRGSPHQETQYF
TRBV21-1	TRBJ2-2	CASSTRVSLAGDCLGELFF